This T cell receptor (beta chain) was recovered during a study of regulatory T cells in long-lasting Graves disease. Library construction for TCR beta used iRepertoire HTBI primers and Arm-PCR of CDR3 regions. MiXCR, run by TCRdb on the multiplex PCR reads, gives a single entry per CDR3 protein. The sample includes about 440,000 distinct CDR3 sequences, under 15% of them seen just once. As for time point: newly diagnosed GD, antithyroid drugs for less than 3 months. Following extraction of RNA from PBMCs, that RNA was used to make the TCR library. Deletions cut 3 bases from V and 1 base from J, with 10 bases between. This CDR3 has 14 amino acids. The germline V gene has CDR1 SGDLS and CDR2 YYNGEE. Points on this clonotype: This may come from a read error, since a much larger clone is one base off.

In addition, the sample was reused for a study of T cells in Graves' hyperthyroidism and ophthalmopathy. From that paper: Investigators excluded patients with uncontrolled infection, other autoimmune disease, pregnancy or lactation.

This clonotype was sampled from a woman under 40 with Graves disease. This chain joins TRBV9 and TRBJ1-1, with a possible D match to TRBD1 (6 bases). The sequencing used peripheral blood mononuclear cells (PBMCs), collected at new diagnosis, from a patient treated with antithyroid drugs. Written as DNA, the CDR3 is TGTGCCAGCAGCGCCCCGGACAGGAACACTGAAGCTTTCTTT. Translated: CASSAPDRNTEAFF.